This T cell receptor beta chain was captured in a study of blood T cell repertoires in COVID-19. Study-wide background: Both acute and convalescent COVID-19 samples were obtained from the United States, Italy and Spain. T cells, B-cell-depleted T cells, or PBMCs supplied cDNA or gDNA.

TCRdb's table, derived via immunoSEQ multiplex PCR, lists solely in-frame clones and lacks some. The table shows fewer than 300,000 clones, with around 90% occurring only once. CDR1 and CDR2 (germline): WSHSY, SAAADI. The CDR3 spans 13 residues. V trimming: 7 bases; J trimming: 5 bases; junction bases outside the gene matches: 4. Resolution of symptoms, clearance, or two negative PCRs was present in recovered Cohort 3 donors. This chain uses TRBV10-2 with TRBJ2-5, with 10 bases lining up with TRBD2. Sequenced material: PBMCs or T cells enriched from blood (not recorded which). This sequence was found in a woman in her twenties or thirties who had recovered from COVID-19. CDR3 nucleotides: TGCGCCAGCACCAGCGGGAGGGGGGAGACCCAGTACTTC. Protein product: CASTSGRGETQYF.